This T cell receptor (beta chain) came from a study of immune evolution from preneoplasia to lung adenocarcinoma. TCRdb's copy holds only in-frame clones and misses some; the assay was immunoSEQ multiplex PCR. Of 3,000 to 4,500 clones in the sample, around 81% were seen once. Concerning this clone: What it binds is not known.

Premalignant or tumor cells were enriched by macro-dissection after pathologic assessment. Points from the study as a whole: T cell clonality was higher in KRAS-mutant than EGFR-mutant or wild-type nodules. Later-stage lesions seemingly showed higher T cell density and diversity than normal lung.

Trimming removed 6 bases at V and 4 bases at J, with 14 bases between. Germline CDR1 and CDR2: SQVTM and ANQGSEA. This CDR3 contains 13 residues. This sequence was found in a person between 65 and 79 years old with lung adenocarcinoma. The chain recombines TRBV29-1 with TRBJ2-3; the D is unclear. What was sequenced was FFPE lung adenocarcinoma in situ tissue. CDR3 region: CSVATGVADTQYF. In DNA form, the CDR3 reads TGCAGCGTCGCAACTGGGGTGGCAGATACGCAGTATTTT.